This T cell receptor beta chain stems from a study of shared clonotypes between healthy human individuals. On the study more broadly: Plates per donor: three CD4 naive, three CD4 memory, two CD8 naive, one CD8 memory.

Only in-frame clones appear in the TCRdb table, and some are missing; sequencing was by immunoSEQ multiplex PCR. The sample holds some 2 million clones, about 95% seen once. General observations from the study: A small donor pool kept down the genetic and exposure-history diversity that was represented.

J gave up 0 bases and V 0 bases, and 1 base lay outside the gene matches. Germline V gene sequence: CDR1 SGDLS, CDR2 YYNGEE. This CDR3 comprises 16 residues. A remark on this clone: Its antigen is still unknown.

The origin of this receptor is a man aged 18-30 years in good health. V usage is TRBV9 and J usage is TRBJ2-5; 11 nucleotides match TRBD2. Source material: naive CD4+ T cells sorted from blood. Subset of the sample: CD45RA+ positively selected. The chain's CDR3 is CASSVGLAGYQETQYF. The CDR3 DNA is TGTGCCAGCAGCGTAGGACTAGCGGGGTACCAAGAGACCCAGTACTTC.